This T cell receptor (beta chain) was documented in a study of regulatory T cells in long-lasting Graves disease. Study-wide findings and caveats: Tissue studied was limited to peripheral blood, excluding thyroid tissue. Persistent Graves' disease cases displayed lower TCR diversity than newly diagnosed ones. Persistent cases favored TRBV28, TRBJ1-2 and TRBJ2-5.

Through Arm-PCR of CDR3 regions and iRepertoire HTBI primers, TCR beta libraries were built. MiXCR, applied by TCRdb to the multiplex PCR reads, yields one record per CDR3 protein. The sample consists of around 460,000 distinct CDR3 sequences, 20% to 25% of them appearing once. Concerning this clonotype itself: Its antigen is unknown.

Time point of the sample: persistent/refractory GD, antithyroid drugs over 5 years with positive TRAb. From RNA extracted from PBMCs, the TCR library was made. It was by American Thyroid Association guidelines that Graves' disease was diagnosed. Germline-derived CDR1 and CDR2 are DFQATT and SNEGSKA (reference sequence). V lost 4 bases, J lost 0 bases, and 8 bases stayed unmatched. CDR3 length: 15 amino acids. The sequencing here drew on peripheral blood mononuclear cells (PBMCs), taken when the disease was refractory, from a patient treated with antithyroid drugs. V and J are TRBV20-1 and TRBJ2-5, with 7 bases lining up with TRBD1. This receptor was identified in a female donor with Graves disease. CDR3 protein: CSATSGTEYQETQYF. For the CDR3, the DNA is TGCAGTGCTACGTCCGGGACAGAGTACCAAGAGACCCAGTACTTC.